This T cell receptor (beta chain) was profiled in a study of blood T cell repertoires in COVID-19. Overall study: Samples came from the United States, Italy and Spain, spanning acute and convalescent COVID-19.

Authors' data handling: By means of reference gene primer amplification, nucleated cell counts were estimated. The data were produced by immunoSEQ multiplex PCR, yet TCRdb's version contains in-frame clones alone and is incomplete. D and trimming were read from the DNA, whereas the V and J calls and clone size are those reported in that table. The sample includes approximately 180,000 clones, under 80% of them seen just once. The V end was cut by 8 bases, the J end by 3 bases, with 21 bases between. The CDR3 is made up of 16 amino acids. This receptor was identified in a woman aged 50 to 60 with acute COVID-19. The chain couples TRBV23-1 to TRBJ2-3, with D possibly TRBD2 on 6 matching bases. TRBV23-1 is an ORF for which the function is uncertain. Sequencing used PBMCs or T cells enriched from blood (not recorded which). The chain's CDR3 is CASGFRSGTSTDTQYF. CDR3 nucleotide sequence: TGCGCCAGCGGATTCCGTTCCGGGACTTCAACAGATACGCAGTATTTT.